This T cell receptor beta chain comes out of a study of vaccination effects on CD4 cells after COVID-19. The method was immunoSEQ multiplex PCR; TCRdb's version includes in-frame clones alone and lacks a portion of them. The table lists roughly 59,000 clones, around 80% of them singletons. Whole-study results and caveats: Early timepoints after infection were absent, and convalescent patients were few in the study.

For this clone: Its antigen is undetermined.

Antigen-specific CD4+ T cells were expanded with viral peptide pools in the ViraFEST assay before sequencing. It was after around 10 days of culture that CD4+ T cells were isolated. Each participant was given two doses of one vaccine (BNT162b2 or mRNA-1273). CDR1 is SGHDN, CDR2 FVKESK, per germline. V gave up 2 bases and J gave up 3 bases, with 10 bases separating them. The CDR3 loop spans 14 amino acids. The receptor was derived from a human donor who received a COVID-19 vaccine. The V gene is TRBV14, the J gene TRBJ1-2; tentatively, D is TRBD1 (5 bases). This sample comprised CD4+ T cells from PBMCs cultured with HCoV-OC43 spike peptides, obtained after COVID-19 vaccination. Documented subset: HCoV-OC43 spike overlapping peptide pool stimulation. The CDR3 nucleotides read TGTGCCAGCAGCCAATCTCTAGGGGACTATGGCTACACCTTC. Protein sequence: CASSQSLGDYGYTF. Drawing the rest from reference TRBV14 and TRBJ1-2, the complete variable domain is EAGVTQFPSHSVIEKGQTVTLRCDPISGHDNLYWYRRVMGKEIKFLLHFVKESKQDESGMPNNRFLAERTGGTYSTLKVQPAELEDSGVYFCASSQSLGDYGYTFGSGTRLTVV.